These 14 T cell receptor beta chains came from one sample sequenced in a study of cytomegalovirus exposure and HLA in healthy donors. Amplification used 60 Vbeta primers and 13 Jbeta primers. Libraries were prepared by immunoSEQ multiplex PCR; TCRdb keeps only in-frame clonotypes and omits some of them. This table holds approximately 130,000 clones, roughly 80% found once. The sequencing input was PBMCs. The receptors stem from a young man in good health and CMV-seronegative.

The genes are TRBV29-1 and TRBJ2-3; 8 nucleotides line up with TRBD2. CDR1 is SQVTM and CDR2 is ANQGSEA in the germline V gene. V trimming: 0 bases; J trimming: 7 bases; junction bases outside the gene matches: 6. This CDR3 has 14 amino acids. The chain's CDR3 is CSVEDSRGGNTQYF. DNA for the CDR3: TGCAGCGTTGAAGATAGCCGGGGGGGGAATACGCAGTATTTT.

The chain is built from TRBV7-9 and TRBJ2-7, with TRBD2 matching over 8 bases. Trimming cost V 10 bases and J 5 bases; bases outside gene matches: 7. Germline CDR1 is SEHNR and CDR2 is FQNEAQ (reference sequence). The CDR3 sequence is 12 residues long. CDR3 sequence reads: CATRGGGNEQYF. The CDR3 DNA reads TGTGCCACCCGGGGGGGCGGCAACGAGCAGTACTTC.

This clone was seen only once. The chain couples TRBV9 to TRBJ2-1; TRBD2 matches 8 bases. CDR1 SGDLS and CDR2 YYNGEE come from the germline V gene. The CDR3 covers 17 residues. V was pared by 0 bases and J by 2 bases, with 7 bases of the junction left unmatched. CDR3 protein: CASSVAVAGKPYNEQFF. The DNA of the CDR3 is TGTGCCAGCAGCGTAGCGGTAGCGGGAAAGCCCTACAATGAGCAGTTCTTC.

By frequency in the sample, this clone is medium-sized (0.01 to 0.1%). V gene TRBV27 combines with J gene TRBJ2-3, with D possibly TRBD2 on 6 matching bases. The V end was cut by 6 bases, the J end by 5 bases, with 15 bases between. The CDR3 totals 14 residues. In germline, CDR1 is MNHEY, CDR2 SMNVEV (reference sequence). The CDR3 here is CASSGTPSGDTQYF. The CDR3 DNA reads TGTGCCAGCAGCGGGACTCCTTCGGGAGATACGCAGTATTTT.

The J gene is TRBJ1-1, the V gene TRBV6-6; TRBD1 matches at 8 bases. Germline V gene lookup returns CDR1 MNHNY and CDR2 SVGAGI (reference sequence). V lost 4 bases, J lost 3 bases, and 10 bases stayed unmatched. The CDR3 runs to 16 residues. The CDR3 protein is CASSSSGGLRDTEAFF. DNA of the CDR3: TGTGCCAGCAGTTCTTCAGGGGGCTTGAGGGACACTGAAGCTTTCTTT.

The chain carries TRBV27 and TRBJ1-4; 11 bases fit TRBD1. The CDR3 is made up of 15 amino acids. The germline V gene has CDR1 MNHEY and CDR2 SMNVEV (reference sequence). The V gene end was trimmed by 7 bases and the J gene end by 2 bases; junction bases not matched to a gene: 3. Written as DNA, the CDR3 is TGTGCCAGCAAGGACAGGGGGCTGACTAATGAAAAACTGTTTTTT. This gives the protein CASKDRGLTNEKLFF.

The V gene is TRBV9, the J gene TRBJ1-1, with D possibly matching TRBD1 (5 bases). The CDR3 sequence is 15 residues long. V was clipped by 3 bases and J by 0 bases, with 12 bases between them. CDR1 and CDR2 (germline): SGDLS, YYNGEE. CDR3 coding DNA: TGTGCCAGCAGCGAGGGGCTTTTAATGAACACTGAAGCTTTCTTT. Protein sequence: CASSEGLLMNTEAFF.

The CDR3 here is CASSEYRDTEAFF. The DNA of the CDR3 is TGTGCCAGCAGTGAATACAGGGACACTGAAGCTTTCTTT. The chain employs TRBV2 and TRBJ1-1, with D perhaps TRBD1 (6 bases). Deletions cut 2 bases from V and 3 bases from J, with 7 bases between. The CDR3 covers 13 residues. Germline CDR1 is SNHLY and CDR2 is FYNNEI.

This chain uses TRBV7-9 with TRBJ1-2, with TRBD1 as a possible D gene (5 bases). V dropped 1 base and J dropped 3 bases, with 9 bases sitting between them. Germline V CDR1 and CDR2: SEHNR, FQNEAQ (reference sequence). The CDR3 consists of 14 residues. CDR3 region: CASSLVGAHYGYTF. In DNA form, the CDR3 reads TGTGCCAGCAGCTTAGTAGGGGCCCACTATGGCTACACCTTC.

The gene calls are TRBV7-9 and TRBJ2-3; 8 bases agree with TRBD2. The CDR3 loop spans 16 amino acids. Germline V gene lookup returns CDR1 SEHNR and CDR2 FQNEAQ (reference sequence). J gave up 5 bases and V 2 bases, and 9 bases lay outside the gene matches. CDR3 sequence: CASSLLPGLAGDTQYF. CDR3 bases: TGTGCCAGCAGCTTACTACCTGGACTAGCCGGAGATACGCAGTATTTT.

This clone was counted only a few times. The rearrangement links TRBV4-2 to TRBJ2-5, with 7 bases that match TRBD1. Germline loops: CDR1 LGHNA, CDR2 YNFKEQ. The V gene end was trimmed by 5 bases and the J gene end by 5 bases; junction bases not matched to a gene: 5. The CDR3 runs to 13 residues. Here the CDR3 DNA reads TGTGCCAGCAGCGAACAGGGGTATGAGACCCAGTACTTC. Encoded protein: CASSEQGYETQYF.

The chain carries TRBV6-6 and TRBJ1-1; TRBD1 matches 7 bases. This CDR3 is built from 14 residues. Trimming cost V 2 bases and J 4 bases; bases outside gene matches: 4. Germline CDR1 and CDR2: MNHNY and SVGAGI (reference sequence). CDR3 nucleotides: TGTGCCAGCAGTTACGGCAGGGGGAGCACTGAAGCTTTCTTT. Encoded protein: CASSYGRGSTEAFF.

Here the CDR3 DNA reads TGTGCCACTACTCCCGACAGGACGGAGCCCCAGCATTTT. Translating it yields CATTPDRTEPQHF. This chain joins TRBV10-3 and TRBJ1-5; D is perhaps TRBD1 (6 bases). The ends were cut back, 10 bases at V and 8 bases at J, with 18 bases in the middle. The CDR3 has 13 residues. Germline V gene data show CDR1 as ENHRY and CDR2 as SYGVKD.

The rearrangement links TRBV5-1 to TRBJ2-7; 8 bases are shared with TRBD1. The CDR3 spans 13 residues. Germline loops: CDR1 SGHRS, CDR2 YFSETQ. The trim removed 4 bases at V and 3 bases at J, leaving 3 bases unmatched. Here the CDR3 DNA reads TGCGCCAGCAGCACGGGACAGGACTACGAGCAGTACTTC. Protein sequence: CASSTGQDYEQYF. The whole variable domain, filled in from reference TRBV5-1 and TRBJ2-7, reads KAGVTQTPRYLIKTRGQQVTLSCSPISGHRSVSWYQQTPGQGLQFLFEYFSETQRNKGNFPGRFSGRQFSNSRSEMNVSTLELGDSALYLCASSTGQDYEQYFGPGTRLTVT.